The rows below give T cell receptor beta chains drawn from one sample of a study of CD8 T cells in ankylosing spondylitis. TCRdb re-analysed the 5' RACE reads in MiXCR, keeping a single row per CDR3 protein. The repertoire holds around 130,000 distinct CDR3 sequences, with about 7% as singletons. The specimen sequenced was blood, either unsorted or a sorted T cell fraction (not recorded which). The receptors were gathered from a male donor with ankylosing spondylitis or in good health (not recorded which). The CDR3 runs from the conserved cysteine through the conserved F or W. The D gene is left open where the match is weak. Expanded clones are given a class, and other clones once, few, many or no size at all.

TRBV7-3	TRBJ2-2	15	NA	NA	CASSLPGISTGELFF	TGTGCCAGCAGCTTACCAGGGATTTCCACCGGGGAGCTGTTTTTT
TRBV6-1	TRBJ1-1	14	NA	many	CASRPRFEGTEAFF	TGTGCCAGCCGTCCAAGGTTCGAGGGCACTGAAGCTTTCTTT
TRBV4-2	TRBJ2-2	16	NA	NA	CASSSRGTYNTGELFF	TGTGCCAGCAGCTCCCGAGGGACTTATAACACCGGGGAGCTGTTTTTT
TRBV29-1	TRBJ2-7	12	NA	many	CSAGDHYYEQYF	TGCAGCGCCGGGGACCACTACTACGAGCAGTACTTC
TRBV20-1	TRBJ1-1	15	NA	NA	CSARPILTTNTEAFF	TGCAGTGCTAGACCCATCCTGACGACAAACACTGAAGCTTTCTTT
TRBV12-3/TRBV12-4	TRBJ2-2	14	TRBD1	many	CASSLSGGTGELFF	TGTGCCAGCAGTTTGTCAGGGGGCACCGGGGAGCTGTTTTTT
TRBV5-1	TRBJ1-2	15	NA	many	CASSVEGDLNYGYTF	TGCGCCAGCAGCGTTGAGGGCGACTTGAACTATGGCTACACCTTC
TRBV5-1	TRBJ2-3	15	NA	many	CASSLEAAPLLAQYF	TGCGCCAGCAGCTTGGAAGCGGCCCCTCTTTTGGCGCAGTATTTT
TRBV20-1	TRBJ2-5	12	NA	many	CSAARTAETQYF	TGCAGTGCTGCCCGGACAGCCGAGACCCAGTACTTC
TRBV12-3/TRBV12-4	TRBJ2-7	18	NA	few	CASSLSPSEWGPSYEQYF	TGTGCCAGCAGTTTATCCCCCTCCGAATGGGGGCCCTCCTACGAGCAGTACTTC
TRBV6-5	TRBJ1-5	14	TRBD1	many	CASSYGVRGQPQHF	TGTGCCAGCAGTTACGGTGTCAGGGGGCAGCCCCAGCATTTT
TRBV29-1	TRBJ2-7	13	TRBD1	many	CSVTGQGSYEQYF	TGCAGCGTGACGGGACAGGGATCCTACGAGCAGTACTTC
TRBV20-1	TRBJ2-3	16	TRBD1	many	CSATPAKDRGADTQYF	TGCAGTGCTACCCCGGCGAAGGACAGGGGCGCAGATACGCAGTATTTT
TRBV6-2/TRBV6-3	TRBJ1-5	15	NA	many	CASSYLGTPDQPQHF	TGTGCCAGCAGTTACCTCGGGACCCCGGACCAGCCCCAGCATTTT
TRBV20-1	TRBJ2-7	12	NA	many	CSAIAGTYEQYF	TGCAGTGCTATTGCAGGTACCTACGAGCAGTACTTC
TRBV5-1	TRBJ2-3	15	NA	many	CASSWMTGTTDTQYF	TGCGCCAGCAGCTGGATGACAGGAACCACAGATACGCAGTATTTT
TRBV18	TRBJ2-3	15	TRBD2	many	CASSLAGLLTDTQYF	TGTGCCAGCTCACTAGCGGGACTCCTCACAGATACGCAGTATTTT
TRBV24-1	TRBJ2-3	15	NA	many	CATSAGASSTDTQYF	TGTGCCACCTCTGCGGGGGCATCTAGCACAGATACGCAGTATTTT
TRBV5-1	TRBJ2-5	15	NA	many	CASSSSTVTQETQYF	TGCGCCAGCAGCTCCTCGACAGTTACTCAAGAGACCCAGTACTTC
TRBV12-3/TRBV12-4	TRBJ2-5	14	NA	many	CASTLGQGGQTQYF	TGTGCCAGCACTTTAGGGCAGGGGGGACAGACCCAGTACTTC
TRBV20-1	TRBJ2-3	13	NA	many	CSARAASTDTQYF	TGCAGTGCTAGAGCAGCTAGCACAGATACGCAGTATTTT
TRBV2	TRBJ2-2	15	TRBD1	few	CASLQGALMSGELFF	TGTGCCAGCCTACAGGGGGCCCTTATGTCCGGGGAGCTGTTTTTT
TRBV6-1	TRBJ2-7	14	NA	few	CASSAGGQGREQYF	TGTGCCAGCAGTGCCGGAGGGCAGGGTCGCGAGCAGTACTTC
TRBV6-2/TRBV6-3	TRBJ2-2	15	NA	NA	CASAWGGKVTGELFF	TGTGCCAGCGCTTGGGGCGGGAAGGTCACCGGGGAGCTGTTTTTT
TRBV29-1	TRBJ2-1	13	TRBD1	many	CSVGDRGLNEQFF	TGCAGCGTGGGGGACAGGGGGCTTAATGAGCAGTTCTTC
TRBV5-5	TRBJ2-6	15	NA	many	CASSSVFPGANVLTF	TGTGCCAGCAGCTCCGTTTTCCCTGGGGCCAACGTCCTGACTTTC
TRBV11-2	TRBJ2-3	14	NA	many	CASSLWRGTDTQYF	TGTGCCAGCAGCTTATGGCGGGGTACAGATACGCAGTATTTT
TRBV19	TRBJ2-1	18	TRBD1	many	CASSMGTGVPSSYNEQFF	TGTGCCAGTAGTATGGGGACAGGGGTCCCGAGTTCCTACAATGAGCAGTTCTTC
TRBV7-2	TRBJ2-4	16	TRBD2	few	CASSGGLAGAKNIQYF	TGTGCCAGCAGCGGGGGACTAGCGGGAGCCAAAAACATTCAGTACTTC
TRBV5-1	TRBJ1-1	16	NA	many	CASSLVRIGPNTEAFF	TGCGCCAGCAGCTTGGTCCGGATTGGCCCGAACACTGAAGCTTTCTTT
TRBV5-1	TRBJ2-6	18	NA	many	CASSLGNSGQPGANVLTF	TGCGCCAGCAGCTTGGGCAACTCCGGACAGCCTGGGGCCAACGTCCTGACTTTC
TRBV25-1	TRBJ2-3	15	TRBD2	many	CASSEGTTPTDTQYF	TGTGCCAGCAGTGAAGGGACTACACCCACAGATACGCAGTATTTT
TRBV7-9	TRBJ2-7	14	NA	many	CASRTWPSAVQQYF	TGTGCCAGCCGAACATGGCCCTCCGCAGTCCAGCAGTACTTC
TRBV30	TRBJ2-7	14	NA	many	CAWRAFTAGYEQYF	TGTGCCTGGAGGGCATTCACTGCAGGTTACGAGCAGTACTTC
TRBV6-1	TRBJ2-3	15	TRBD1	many	CASRTGQGTPDTQYF	TGTGCCAGCAGGACAGGGCAGGGTACACCAGATACGCAGTATTTT
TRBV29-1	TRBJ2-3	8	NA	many	CSDHTQYF	TGCAGCGACCATACGCAGTATTTT